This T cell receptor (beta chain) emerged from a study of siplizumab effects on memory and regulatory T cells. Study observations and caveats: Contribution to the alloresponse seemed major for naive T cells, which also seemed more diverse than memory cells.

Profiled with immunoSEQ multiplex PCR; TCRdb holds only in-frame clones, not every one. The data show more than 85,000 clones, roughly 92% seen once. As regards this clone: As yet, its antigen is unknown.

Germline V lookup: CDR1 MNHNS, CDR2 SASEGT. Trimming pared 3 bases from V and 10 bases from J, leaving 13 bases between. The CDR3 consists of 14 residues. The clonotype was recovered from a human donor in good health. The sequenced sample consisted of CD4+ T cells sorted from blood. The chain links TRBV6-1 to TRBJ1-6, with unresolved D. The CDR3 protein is CASSEVGSRSPLHF. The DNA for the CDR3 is TGTGCCAGCAGTGAGGTAGGGTCTAGGTCACCCCTCCACTTT.